Below, 15 T cell receptor beta chains from the same sample are listed, as sequenced in a study of blood T cell repertoires in COVID-19. TCRdb's table, derived via immunoSEQ multiplex PCR, lists solely in-frame clones and lacks some. The sample contains about 170,000 clones, approximately 81% of which appear only once. The sequencing sample was made of peripheral blood. The source is a man between 18 and 35 years old with active or convalescent COVID-19.

Turning to this clone: The junction departs from the called germline gene at one end, perhaps through a read error. CDR3 in DNA: TGTGCTAGCAGCTCAAATCCTGGCGGAATTAATGAGCAGTTCTTC. This translates into CASSSNPGGINEQFF. The chain has TRBV7-7 and TRBJ2-1; D gene uncertain. The CDR3 sequence is 15 residues long. Germline CDR1 is SSHAT and CDR2 is FNYEAQ (reference sequence).

The sample holds one count of this clone. This rearrangement joins TRBV11-2 to TRBJ2-5; TRBD2 agrees at 11 bases. The CDR3 is 17 amino acids. CDR1 is SGHAT and CDR2 is FQNNGV in the germline V gene. Losses at the gene ends were 1 base for V and 5 bases for J; bases not matched to a gene: 9. The DNA for the CDR3 is TGTGCCAGCAGCTTAGGTTTTACTAGCGGGAGAGGTGAGACCCAGTACTTC. It specifies CASSLGFTSGRGETQYF.

This rearrangement joins TRBV7-9 to TRBJ2-7; 13 bases fit TRBD2. The V gene end was trimmed by 6 bases and the J gene end by 7 bases; junction bases not matched to a gene: 6. CDR1 is SEHNR, CDR2 FQNEAQ, per germline (reference sequence). The length of the CDR3 is 14 residues. This CDR3 is CASRFGLAGEEQYF. CDR3 bases: TGTGCCAGCAGATTCGGACTAGCGGGAGAAGAGCAGTACTTC.

This chain uses TRBV6-2 or TRBV6-3 with TRBJ2-7; the D is unclear. The germline V gene has CDR1 MNHEY and CDR2 SVGEGT. This CDR3 comprises 13 residues. Trimming removed 2 bases at V and 2 bases at J, with 7 bases between. The CDR3 loop is CASSYRSPYEQYF. CDR3 sequence (DNA): TGTGCCAGCAGTTACCGGTCTCCCTACGAGCAGTACTTC.

V gene TRBV7-3 combines with J gene TRBJ2-1; possible D gene TRBD2, 6 bases. V lost 1 base, J lost 5 bases, and 12 bases lay in between. The germline CDR1 and CDR2 sequences are SGHTA and FQGTGA. This CDR3 spans 15 amino acids. Written as DNA, the CDR3 is TGTGCCAGCAGCTTAAACGGCGGCGGGAACAATGAGCAGTTCTTC. Translation: CASSLNGGGNNEQFF.

The V call is TRBV3-1 (or the pseudogene TRBV3-2), the J call TRBJ1-1; TRBD1 matches at 10 bases. The ends lost 1 base at V and 7 bases at J; junction bases unmatched: 3. CDR3 length equals 14 residues. The germline gives CDR1 LGHDT, CDR2 YNNKEL (reference sequence). DNA for the CDR3: TGTGCCAGCAGCCAAGCCGGGACAGGGGATGAAGCTTTCTTT. As protein: CASSQAGTGDEAFF.

J is TRBJ2-1 and V is TRBV25-1; TRBD2 might be the D (5 bases). The CDR3 spans 14 residues. Looked up from germline, CDR1 is MGHDK and CDR2 is SYGVNS. V shed 6 bases and J shed 8 bases, with 17 bases lying between them. Here the CDR3 DNA reads TGTGCCAGCAGACTACGGGGAGTGTTCGATGAGCAGTTCTTC. Amino acid sequence: CASRLRGVFDEQFF.

The chain uses TRBV2 and TRBJ1-4; D might be TRBD1 (5 bases). From germline, CDR1 is SNHLY and CDR2 FYNNEI. CDR3 length: 15 residues. Trimming shortened V by 4 bases and J by 5 bases, and 14 bases separated the two germline ends. CDR3 nucleotides: TGTGCCAGCAGTGTAGAGGCAGGGATAAATGAAAAACTGTTTTTT. It codes for CASSVEAGINEKLFF.

The rearrangement links TRBV6-5 to TRBJ1-1; unclear D gene. The CDR3 extends over 12 amino acids. Trimming removed 7 bases from V and 4 bases from J, with 10 bases in between. The germline gives CDR1 MNHEY, CDR2 SVGAGI. In DNA, the CDR3 is TGTGCCAGCACAAAAAGGAGCACTGAAGCTTTCTTT. Protein sequence: CASTKRSTEAFF.

This clone is classed as medium-sized. The V and J genes are TRBV7-9 and TRBJ1-4; D gene uncertain. The CDR3 loop spans 15 amino acids. From germline, CDR1 is SEHNR and CDR2 FQNEAQ (reference sequence). Deletions cut 4 bases from V and 0 bases from J, with 9 bases between. The CDR3 sequence is CASSSSEATNEKLFF. The CDR3 DNA is TGTGCCAGCAGCTCATCGGAGGCAACTAATGAAAAACTGTTTTTT.

The genes are TRBV15 and TRBJ2-1, with 13 bases lining up with TRBD2. V trimming: 0 bases; J trimming: 9 bases; junction bases outside the gene matches: 11. Per the germline V gene, CDR1 is LNHNV and CDR2 is YYDKDF (reference sequence). The CDR3 has 18 amino acids. Written as DNA, the CDR3 is TGTGCCACCAGCAGAGACCGTTCCGGGACTAGCGGGAATACTGAGCAGTTCTTC. Protein sequence: CATSRDRSGTSGNTEQFF.

CDR3 nucleotide sequence: TGTGCCAGCAGCCAGCCCTATGGGGGGGGTTTCCAAGAGACCCAGTACTTC. Amino acids: CASSQPYGGGFQETQYF. The chain joins TRBV3-1 (or the pseudogene TRBV3-2) to TRBJ2-5; TRBD2 agrees at 7 bases. Germline CDR1 LGHDT, CDR2 YNNKEL (reference sequence). Unmatched junction bases numbered 11, after V lost 3 bases and J lost 1 base. This CDR3 comprises 17 residues.

CDR3: CASSPRPTSDEQFF. The CDR3, as DNA: TGTGCCAGCAGCCCCAGACCCACTAGTGATGAGCAGTTCTTC. The V gene is TRBV9, the J gene TRBJ2-1; TRBD2 might be the D (5 bases). Germline CDR1 SGDLS, CDR2 YYNGEE. The CDR3 has 14 amino acids. The germline V and J ends were trimmed by 4 bases and 8 bases, with 16 bases remaining between them. Looking up the rest from reference TRBV9 and TRBJ2-1 gives the full variable domain: DSGVTQTPKHLITATGQRVTLRCSPRSGDLSVYWYQQSLDQGLQFLIQYYNGEERAKGNILERFSAQQFPDLHSELNLSSLELGDSALYFCASSPRPTSDEQFFGPGTRLTVL.

As concerns this clone: Other DNA sequences of this sample code for an identical CDR3. V gene TRBV5-1 combines with J gene TRBJ2-7, with TRBD1 matching 9 bases. The CDR3 is made up of 15 amino acids. CDR1 and CDR2 from the germline V gene are SGHRS and YFSETQ. V dropped 3 bases and J dropped 2; count of bases not matched to a gene: 6. The CDR3 bases are TGCGCCAGCAGCTCCCCGGGACAGGGAACCTACGAGCAGTACTTC. Translating gives CASSSPGQGTYEQYF.

The chain joins TRBV9 to TRBJ1-2; D ambiguous. Between the trimmed V and J ends, which lost 0 bases and 4 bases, there was a span of 4 bases. This CDR3 has 12 residues. CDR1 and CDR2 from the germline V gene are SGDLS and YYNGEE. CDR3 in DNA: TGTGCCAGCAGCGTAGACGGCTATGGCTACACCTTC. It specifies CASSVDGYGYTF.